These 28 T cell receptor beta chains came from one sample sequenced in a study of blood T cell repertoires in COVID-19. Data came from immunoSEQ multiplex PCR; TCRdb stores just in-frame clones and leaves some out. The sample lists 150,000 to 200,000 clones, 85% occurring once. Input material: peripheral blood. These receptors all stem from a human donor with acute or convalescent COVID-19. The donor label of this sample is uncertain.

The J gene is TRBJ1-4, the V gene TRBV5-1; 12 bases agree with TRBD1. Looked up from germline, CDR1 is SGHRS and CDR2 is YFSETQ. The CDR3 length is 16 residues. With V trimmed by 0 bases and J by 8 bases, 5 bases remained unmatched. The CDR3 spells CASSLAGTGGSEKLFF. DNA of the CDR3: TGCGCCAGCAGCTTGGCCGGGACAGGGGGCTCGGAAAAACTGTTTTTT.

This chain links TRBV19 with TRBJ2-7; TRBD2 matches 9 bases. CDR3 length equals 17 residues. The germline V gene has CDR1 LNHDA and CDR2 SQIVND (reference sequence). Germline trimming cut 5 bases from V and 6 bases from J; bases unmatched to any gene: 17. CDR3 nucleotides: TGTGCCAGTAGTCTCGGAGGCGCGGGGGGGCGAAGAACCGAGCAGTACTTC. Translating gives CASSLGGAGGRRTEQYF.

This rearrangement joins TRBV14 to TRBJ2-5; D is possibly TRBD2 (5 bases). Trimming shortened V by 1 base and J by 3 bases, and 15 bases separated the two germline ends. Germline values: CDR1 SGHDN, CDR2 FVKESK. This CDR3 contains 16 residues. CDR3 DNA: TGTGCCAGCAGCCAAGGGGGAGCTGTCGTCAAAGAGACCCAGTACTTC. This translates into CASSQGGAVVKETQYF.

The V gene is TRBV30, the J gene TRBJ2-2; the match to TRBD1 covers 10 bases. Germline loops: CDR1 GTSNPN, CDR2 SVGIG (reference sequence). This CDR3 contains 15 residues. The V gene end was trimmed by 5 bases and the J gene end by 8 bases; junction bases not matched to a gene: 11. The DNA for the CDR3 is TGTGCCTGGGCCCGGGGACAGGGGATCCCAGGGGAGCTGTTTTTT. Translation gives CAWARGQGIPGELFF.

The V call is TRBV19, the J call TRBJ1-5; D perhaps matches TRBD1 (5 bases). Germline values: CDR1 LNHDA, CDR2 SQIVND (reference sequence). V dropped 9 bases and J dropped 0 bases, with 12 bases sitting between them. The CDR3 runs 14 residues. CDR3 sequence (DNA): TGTGCCAGCGTCACAGGTAATAGCAATCAGCCCCAGCATTTT. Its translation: CASVTGNSNQPQHF.

The DNA for the CDR3 is TGTGCCAGCAGCAGACGGGGGGGCCAAGAGACCCAGTACTTC. Its translation: CASSRRGGQETQYF. V gene TRBV21-1 combines with J gene TRBJ2-5; TRBD2 reflects the table's D call only, with no check against the DNA. TRBV21-1 is a pseudogene. This CDR3 region has 14 residues.

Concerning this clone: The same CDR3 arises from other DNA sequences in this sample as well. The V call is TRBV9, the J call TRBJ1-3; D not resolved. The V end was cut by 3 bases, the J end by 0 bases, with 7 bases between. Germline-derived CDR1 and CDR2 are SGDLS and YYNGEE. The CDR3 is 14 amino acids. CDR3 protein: CASSATGSGNTIYF. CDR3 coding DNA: TGTGCCAGCAGCGCCACGGGCTCTGGAAACACCATATATTTT. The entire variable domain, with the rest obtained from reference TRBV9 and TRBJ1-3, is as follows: DSGVTQTPKHLITATGQRVTLRCSPRSGDLSVYWYQQSLDQGLQFLIQYYNGEERAKGNILERFSAQQFPDLHSELNLSSLELGDSALYFCASSATGSGNTIYFGEGSWLTVV.

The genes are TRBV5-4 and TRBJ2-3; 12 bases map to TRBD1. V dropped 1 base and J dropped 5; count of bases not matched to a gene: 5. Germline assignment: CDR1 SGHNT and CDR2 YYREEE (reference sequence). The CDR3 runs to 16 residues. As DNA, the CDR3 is TGTGCCAGCAGCTTGCCCCGGGACAGGGGGCTAGATACGCAGTATTTT. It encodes CASSLPRDRGLDTQYF. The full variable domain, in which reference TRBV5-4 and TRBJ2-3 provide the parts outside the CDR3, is ETGVTQSPTHLIKTRGQQVTLRCSSQSGHNTVSWYQQALGQGPQFIFQYYREEENGRGNFPPRFSGLQFPNYSSELNVNALELDDSALYLCASSLPRDRGLDTQYFGPGTRLTVL.

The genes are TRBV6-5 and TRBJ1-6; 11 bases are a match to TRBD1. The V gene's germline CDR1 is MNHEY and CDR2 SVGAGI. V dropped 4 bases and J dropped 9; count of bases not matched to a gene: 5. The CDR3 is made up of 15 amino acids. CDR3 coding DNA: TGTGCCAGCAGTTTAGGGACAGGGGGAAGTTCACCCCTCCACTTT. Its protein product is CASSLGTGGSSPLHF.

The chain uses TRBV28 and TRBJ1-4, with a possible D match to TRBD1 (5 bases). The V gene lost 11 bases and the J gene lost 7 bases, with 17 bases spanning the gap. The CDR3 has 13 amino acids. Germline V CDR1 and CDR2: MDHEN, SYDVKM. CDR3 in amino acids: CAVAGGWGEKLFF. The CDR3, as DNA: TGTGCCGTTGCCGGGGGGTGGGGTGAAAAACTGTTTTTT.

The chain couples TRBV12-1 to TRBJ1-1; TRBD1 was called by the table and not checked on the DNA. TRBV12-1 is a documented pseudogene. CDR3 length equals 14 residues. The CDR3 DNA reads TGTGCCAGCAACGAGGGGGTTACGAACACTGAAGCTTTCTTT. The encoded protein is CASNEGVTNTEAFF.

The CDR3, as DNA: TGTGCCAGTAGTATCGCGGGACGAACCTACGAGCAGTACTTC. Translation: CASSIAGRTYEQYF. V gene TRBV19 combines with J gene TRBJ2-7; D is perhaps TRBD2 (6 bases). There are 14 residues in the CDR3. V gave up 3 bases and J gave up 2 bases, with 11 bases separating them. Germline loops: CDR1 LNHDA, CDR2 SQIVND (reference sequence).

CDR3 DNA sequence: TGTGCCAGCAGTGATAATTGGGCAGGGAACACTGAAGCTTTCTTT. Translating it yields CASSDNWAGNTEAFF. This chain links TRBV6-1 with TRBJ1-1; D remains ambiguous. This CDR3 is 15 amino acids long. The germline V gene has CDR1 MNHNS and CDR2 SASEGT. V lost 3 bases, J lost 1 base, and 12 bases lay in between.

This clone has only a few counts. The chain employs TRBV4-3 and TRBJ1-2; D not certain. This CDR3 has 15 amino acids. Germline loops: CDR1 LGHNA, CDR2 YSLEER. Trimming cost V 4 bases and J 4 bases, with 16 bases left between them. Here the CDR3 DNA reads TGCGCCAGCAGCCTCCAACACCCCTGGAGCTATGGCTACACCTTC. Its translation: CASSLQHPWSYGYTF.

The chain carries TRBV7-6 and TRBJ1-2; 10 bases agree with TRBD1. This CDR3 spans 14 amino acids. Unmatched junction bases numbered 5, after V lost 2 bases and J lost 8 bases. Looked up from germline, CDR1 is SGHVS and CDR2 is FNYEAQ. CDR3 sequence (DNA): TGTGCCAGCAGCTTAACCGGGACAGGGGTCGGCTACACCTTC. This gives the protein CASSLTGTGVGYTF.

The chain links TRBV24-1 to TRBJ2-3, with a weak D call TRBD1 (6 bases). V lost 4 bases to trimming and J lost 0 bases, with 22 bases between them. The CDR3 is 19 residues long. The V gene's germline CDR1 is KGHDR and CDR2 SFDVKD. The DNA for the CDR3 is TGTGCCACCAGTGACCAAATTCCAACCAGGGGTGCTAGCACAGATACGCAGTATTTT. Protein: CATSDQIPTRGASTDTQYF.

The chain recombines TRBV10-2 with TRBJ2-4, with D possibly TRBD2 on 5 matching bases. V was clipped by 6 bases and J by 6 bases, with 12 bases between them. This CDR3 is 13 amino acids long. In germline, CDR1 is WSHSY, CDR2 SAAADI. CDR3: CASSEPGTNIQYF. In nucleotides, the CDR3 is TGCGCCAGCAGCGAACCGGGAACAAACATTCAGTACTTC.

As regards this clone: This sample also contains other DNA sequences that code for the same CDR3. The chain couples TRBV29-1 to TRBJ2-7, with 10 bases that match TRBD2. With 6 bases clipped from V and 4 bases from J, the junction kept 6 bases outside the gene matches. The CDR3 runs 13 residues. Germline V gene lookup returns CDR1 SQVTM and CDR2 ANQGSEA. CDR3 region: CSVAGGRSYEQYF. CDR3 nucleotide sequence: TGCAGCGTAGCGGGGGGGCGGTCTTACGAGCAGTACTTC.

In nucleotides, the CDR3 is TGTGCCAGCAGCCGCGCTAGCGGGGGGGCTCAGGCCACGCAGTATTTT. Amino acids: CASSRASGGAQATQYF. The chain recombines TRBV6-6 with TRBJ2-3, with TRBD2 matching 12 bases. J gave up 9 bases and V 6 bases, and 13 bases lay outside the gene matches. Germline V CDR1 and CDR2: MNHNY, SVGAGI (reference sequence). This CDR3 comprises 16 residues.

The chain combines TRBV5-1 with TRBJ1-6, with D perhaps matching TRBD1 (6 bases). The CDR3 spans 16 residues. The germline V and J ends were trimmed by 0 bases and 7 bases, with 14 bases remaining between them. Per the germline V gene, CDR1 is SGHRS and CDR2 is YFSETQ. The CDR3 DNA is TGCGCCAGCAGCTTGGGGAACCGGGACATGAATTCACCCCTCCACTTT. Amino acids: CASSLGNRDMNSPLHF.

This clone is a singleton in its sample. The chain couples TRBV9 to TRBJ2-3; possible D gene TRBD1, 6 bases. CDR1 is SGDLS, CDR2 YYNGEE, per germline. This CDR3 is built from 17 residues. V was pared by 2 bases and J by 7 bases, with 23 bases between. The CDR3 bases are TGTGCCAGCAGCGTCAACATACAGGGATCCGGATCGAATACGCAGTATTTT. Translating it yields CASSVNIQGSGSNTQYF.

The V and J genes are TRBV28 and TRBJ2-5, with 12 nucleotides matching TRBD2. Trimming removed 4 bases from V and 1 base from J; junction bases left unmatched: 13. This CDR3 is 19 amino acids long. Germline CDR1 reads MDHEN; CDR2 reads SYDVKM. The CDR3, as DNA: TGTGCCAGCAGTTCTTCCTCCCCCGGACTAGCGGGGCCCCAAGAGACCCAGTACTTC. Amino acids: CASSSSSPGLAGPQETQYF.

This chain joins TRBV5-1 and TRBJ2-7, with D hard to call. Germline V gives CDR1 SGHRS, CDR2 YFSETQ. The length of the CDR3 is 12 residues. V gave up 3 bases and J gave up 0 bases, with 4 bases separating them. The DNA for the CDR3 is TGCGCCAGCAGCTCTAACTCCTACGAGCAGTACTTC. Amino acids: CASSSNSYEQYF.

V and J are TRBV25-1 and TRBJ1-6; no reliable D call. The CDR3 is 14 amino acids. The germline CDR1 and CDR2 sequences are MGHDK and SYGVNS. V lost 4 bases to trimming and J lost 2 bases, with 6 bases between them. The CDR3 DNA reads TGTGCCAGCAGTGTTGCAGCCTATAATTCACCCCTCCACTTT. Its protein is CASSVAAYNSPLHF.

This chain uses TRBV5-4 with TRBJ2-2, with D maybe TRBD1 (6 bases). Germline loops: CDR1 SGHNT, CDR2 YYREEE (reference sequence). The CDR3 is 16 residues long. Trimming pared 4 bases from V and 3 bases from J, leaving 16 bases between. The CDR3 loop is CASSPPRQADTGELFF. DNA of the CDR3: TGTGCCAGCAGCCCACCCAGACAGGCGGACACCGGGGAGCTGTTTTTT.

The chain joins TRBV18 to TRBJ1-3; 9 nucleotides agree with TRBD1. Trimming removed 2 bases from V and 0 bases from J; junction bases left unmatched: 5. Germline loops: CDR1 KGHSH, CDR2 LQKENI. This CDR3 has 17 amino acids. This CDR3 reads CASSPTGQGHSGNTIYF. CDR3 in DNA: TGTGCCAGCTCACCAACCGGACAGGGGCACTCTGGAAACACCATATATTTT.

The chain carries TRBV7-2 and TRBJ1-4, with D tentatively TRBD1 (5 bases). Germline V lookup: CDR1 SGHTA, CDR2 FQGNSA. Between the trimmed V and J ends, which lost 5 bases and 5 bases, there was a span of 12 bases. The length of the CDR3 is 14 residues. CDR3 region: CASSPNGGNEKLFF. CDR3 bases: TGTGCCAGCAGCCCAAACGGGGGGAATGAAAAACTGTTTTTT. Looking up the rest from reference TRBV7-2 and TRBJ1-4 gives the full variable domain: GAGVSQSPSNKVTEKGKDVELRCDPISGHTALYWYRQSLGQGLEFLIYFQGNSAPDKSGLPSDRFSAERTGGSVSTLTIQRTQQEDSAVYLCASSPNGGNEKLFFGSGTQLSVL.

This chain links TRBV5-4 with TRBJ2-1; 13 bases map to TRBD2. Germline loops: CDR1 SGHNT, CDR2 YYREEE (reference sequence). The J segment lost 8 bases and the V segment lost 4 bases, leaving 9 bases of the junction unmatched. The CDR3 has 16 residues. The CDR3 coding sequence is TGTGCCAGCAGCAGAGGAAAAGGGACTAGCGGGGATGAGCAGTTCTTC. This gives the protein CASSRGKGTSGDEQFF. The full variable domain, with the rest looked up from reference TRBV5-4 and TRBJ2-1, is ETGVTQSPTHLIKTRGQQVTLRCSSQSGHNTVSWYQQALGQGPQFIFQYYREEENGRGNFPPRFSGLQFPNYSSELNVNALELDDSALYLCASSRGKGTSGDEQFFGPGTRLTVL.